This TCR beta chain was observed in a study of CD8 T cells in Susac syndrome. RNA was extracted with the RNeasy kit, and a quantity of about 0.45 to 1 ug was reverse transcribed using random hexamers. From the immunoSEQ multiplex PCR reads, TCRdb called clonotypes with MiXCR, one entry per CDR3 protein. The data show roughly 140,000 distinct CDR3 sequences, with about 93% seen just once and approximately 0.25% held by the top ten. Germline trimming cut 5 bases from V and 2 bases from J; bases unmatched to any gene: 12. Germline V gives CDR1 DFQATT, CDR2 SNEGSKA (reference sequence). This CDR3 spans 16 amino acids.

The sequenced sample was CD8+ T cells from PBMCs. The TCR originated in a human donor in good health. V and J are TRBV20-1 and TRBJ1-5, with 7 positions matching TRBD1. CDR3 sequence: CSASETGNKGNQPQHF. CDR3 DNA sequence: TGCAGTGCTTCCGAGACAGGGAATAAAGGCAATCAGCCCCAGCATTTT.